Listed here are 4 T cell receptor beta chains from one sample, sequenced in a study of shared clonotypes between healthy human individuals. Naive CD8 cells, CD45RO-negative and positively selected for CCR7, excluded terminally differentiated effector memory CD45RA+ cells. Sequencing was performed with immunoSEQ multiplex PCR; in TCRdb, only in-frame clones are kept and a portion is missing. The sample has around 2,000,000 clones, about 95% seen once. Sequencing was done on a sample of naive CD8+ T cells sorted from blood. The receptors originated from a young man in good health.

This sequence joins TRBV9 and TRBJ2-3; TRBD2 agrees at 8 bases. Trimming took 0 bases from V and 0 from J; bases not matched to a gene: 9. Germline values: CDR1 SGDLS, CDR2 YYNGEE. The length of the CDR3 is 18 residues. The CDR3 region is CASSVVRTSRTSTDTQYF. The CDR3 DNA sequence: TGTGCCAGCAGCGTAGTGCGGACTAGCCGAACCAGCACAGATACGCAGTATTTT.

This clone was counted between two and nine times. This specimen includes other DNA sequences encoding the same CDR3. CDR3 in DNA: TGTGCCAGCAGTTACAGGGGCTACGAGCAGTACTTC. It translates to CASSYRGYEQYF. V and J are TRBV7-9 and TRBJ2-7, with 7 bases identical to TRBD1. The germline CDR1 and CDR2 sequences are SEHNR and FQNEAQ (reference sequence). CDR3 length equals 12 residues. With V trimmed by 6 bases and J by 3 bases, 2 bases remained unmatched.

The chain is built from TRBV7-6 and TRBJ1-4, with D possibly being TRBD1 (5 bases). V shed 5 bases and J shed 8 bases, with 18 bases lying between them. Germline-derived CDR1 and CDR2 are SGHVS and FNYEAQ. The CDR3 sequence is 15 residues long. The CDR3 DNA is TGTGCCAGCAGCCCTGGTCCGACAGCTTTCGAAAAACTGTTTTTT. As protein: CASSPGPTAFEKLFF.

This chain links TRBV4-3 with TRBJ2-3, with 13 bases lining up with TRBD2. The V gene's germline CDR1 is LGHNA and CDR2 YSLEER. V gave up 0 bases and J gave up 4 bases; unmatched junction bases: 10. CDR3 length: 19 residues. The DNA of the CDR3 is TGCGCCAGCAGCCAAGATCCACCCGGGACTAGCGGGATGTCAGATACGCAGTATTTT. As protein: CASSQDPPGTSGMSDTQYF.